The present T cell receptor beta chain was sequenced within a study of T-cell memory formation after mild COVID-19. Trimming cost V 4 bases and J 7 bases; bases outside gene matches: 4. CDR3 length: 14 residues. The germline V gene has CDR1 SGHTA and CDR2 FQGNSA. Many counts were recorded for this clonotype. TCRdb re-called the 5' RACE reads with MiXCR, one entry per CDR3 protein. The table shows 470,000 or so distinct CDR3 sequences, with over 15% occurring only once. The clonotype was recovered from an adult woman who had mild COVID-19 (a few samples of this study predate the infection). Cell type and time point are not known. V is TRBV7-2 and J is TRBJ1-6; 7 positions match TRBD1. Sequenced sample: PBMCs or a T cell subset sorted from them (not recorded which). The DNA of the CDR3 is TGTGCCAGCAGCTCCGGGACAGCAAATTCACCCCTCCACTTT. It translates to CASSSGTANSPLHF.